These T cell receptor beta chains were read from a single sample in a study of T cell responses to AZD1222 COVID-19 vaccine. Some clones are missing from TCRdb's copy, which holds only in-frame ones; the method was immunoSEQ multiplex PCR. The sample has 200,000 or so clones, 85% to 95% seen once. Sequences were derived from peripheral blood, sampled on day 0 of AZD1222 vaccination. The receptors come from an adult in good health. The CDR3 runs from the conserved cysteine through the conserved F or W. A D gene is named only where the DNA matches it firmly. Clone size appears in some rows only: once, few, many, or a class for an expanded clone.

>TRBD1|TRBJ2-2|NA|TRBV7-7
CASSLSDRGTGELFF
TGTGCCAGCAGCTTGTCCGACAGGGGAACCGGGGAGCTGTTTTTT
>TRBD1|TRBJ1-6|NA|TRBV10-3
CAISPQGNNNSPLHF
TGTGCCATCAGTCCACAGGGGAACAATAATTCACCCCTCCACTTT
>NA|TRBJ1-1|NA|TRBV21-1
CASSKGGGTEEAFF
TGTGCCAGCAGCAAAGGTGGCGGGACAGAAGAAGCTTTCTTT
>NA|TRBJ1-2|NA|TRBV5-1
CASSLETGRVYGYTF
TGCGCCAGCAGCTTGGAAACAGGGAGGGTCTATGGCTACACCTTC
>NA|TRBJ1-1|once|TRBV18
CASSPPGVFGTEAFF
TGTGCCAGCTCACCACCGGGGGTTTTTGGCACTGAAGCTTTCTTT
>NA|TRBJ1-1|NA|TRBV10-3
CAISTERNTEAFF
TGTGCCATCAGTACAGAGAGGAACACTGAAGCTTTCTTT
>TRBD1|TRBJ1-1|NA|TRBV27
CASRTGWWDTEAFF
TGTGCCAGTAGGACAGGATGGTGGGACACTGAAGCTTTCTTT
>TRBD1|TRBJ1-2|few|TRBV19
CASSPWTGGAYYGYTF
TGTGCCAGTAGTCCATGGACAGGGGGCGCGTACTATGGCTACACCTTC
>NA|TRBJ1-1|once|TRBV2
CASSIQGRDTEAFF
TGTGCCAGCAGTATCCAGGGGCGGGACACTGAAGCTTTCTTT
>NA|TRBJ2-4|NA|TRBV7-2
CASSLQGGAAKNIQYF
TGTGCCAGCAGTCTCCAGGGGGGCGCGGCCAAAAACATTCAGTACTTC
>TRBD2|TRBJ2-1|NA|TRBV5-6
CASRSGSEQFF
TGTGCCAGCAGGAGCGGGAGTGAGCAGTTCTTC
>NA|TRBJ1-2|NA|TRBV7-9
CASSLGADGYTF
TGTGCCAGCAGCTTGGGGGCTGATGGCTACACCTTC
>NA|TRBJ2-3|NA|TRBV7-3
CASSLFGGVGTDTQYF
TGTGCCAGCAGCTTATTCGGGGGAGTCGGCACAGATACGCAGTATTTT
>TRBD1|TRBJ2-3|NA|TRBV7-2
CASSLQGADTQYF
TGTGCCAGCAGCTTACAGGGGGCAGATACGCAGTATTTT
>NA|TRBJ1-2|NA|TRBV27
CASSSPLKSGLKNYGYTF
TGTGCCAGCAGTTCCCCGTTAAAGTCAGGGCTTAAAAACTATGGCTACACCTTC
>NA|TRBJ1-2|NA|TRBV5-1
CASSFGGARGYGYTF
TGCGCCAGCAGCTTCGGGGGGGCGCGTGGTTATGGCTACACCTTC
>NA|TRBJ2-7|NA|TRBV19
CATSEGSGYEQYF
TGTGCCACCAGCGAAGGGAGCGGGTACGAGCAGTACTTC
>TRBD1|TRBJ1-2|NA|TRBV28
CASSLITGADGYTF
TGTGCCAGCAGTTTAATTACAGGGGCCGACGGCTACACCTTC
>NA|TRBJ1-1|NA|TRBV10-1
CASSEIPSCAGPPQVTMNTEAFF
TGCGCCAGCAGTGAAATTCCTTCGTGTGCAGGGCCACCGCAGGTTACGATGAACACTGAAGCTTTCTTT
>TRBD1|TRBJ1-1|few|TRBV9
CASSVGTGGTEAFF
TGTGCCAGCAGCGTAGGGACAGGGGGCACTGAAGCTTTCTTT
>NA|TRBJ1-2|NA|TRBV24-1
CATSREGHGYTF
TGTGCCACCAGCCGTGAGGGTCATGGCTACACCTTC
>NA|TRBJ1-5|NA|TRBV19
CASSPQKGGILQPQHF
TGTGCCAGTAGTCCTCAGAAGGGGGGTATTCTTCAGCCCCAGCATTTT
>TRBD2|TRBJ2-3|NA|TRBV7-2
CASSFVAGGSTDTQYF
TGTGCCAGCAGCTTTGTGGCGGGGGGGTCCACAGATACGCAGTATTTT
>TRBD1|TRBJ2-1|few|TRBV28
CASWGRGHNEQFF
TGTGCCAGCTGGGGCAGGGGGCATAATGAGCAGTTCTTC
>TRBD2|TRBJ2-1|NA|TRBV11-2
CASSLDGGGRNEQFF
TGTGCCAGCAGCTTAGACGGCGGGGGTCGGAATGAGCAGTTCTTC
>TRBD2|TRBJ2-1|NA|TRBV11-1
CASRGLAGSSYNEQFF
TGTGCCAGCAGGGGACTAGCGGGTAGCTCCTACAATGAGCAGTTCTTC
>TRBD1|TRBJ1-2|NA|TRBV12-3/TRBV12-4
CACNRGGYGYTF
TGTGCCTGCAACAGGGGAGGCTATGGCTACACCTTC
>TRBD1|TRBJ1-4|NA|TRBV28
CASSFGTASFNEKLFF
TGTGCCAGCAGTTTTGGGACAGCCTCTTTTAATGAAAAACTGTTTTTT
>NA|TRBJ1-1|NA|TRBV9
CASSAGTENTEAFF
TGTGCCAGCAGCGCCGGGACGGAGAACACTGAAGCTTTCTTT
>TRBD1|TRBJ1-1|NA|TRBV18
CASSPREGQGTTEAFF
TGTGCCAGCTCACCTCGTGAAGGACAGGGAACCACTGAAGCTTTCTTT
>TRBD1|TRBJ1-1|NA|TRBV2
CASTNAGRKTGSRAFF
TGTGCCAGCACTAACGCGGGGAGGAAGACAGGGAGCAGGGCTTTCTTT
>TRBD1|TRBJ1-6|NA|TRBV7-3
CASSLTGQGNSPLHF
TGTGCCAGCAGCCTCACGGGACAGGGCAATTCACCCCTCCACTTT
>NA|TRBJ1-1|NA|TRBV30
CAWSLQRHTEAFF
TGTGCCTGGAGTCTACAGAGGCACACTGAAGCTTTCTTT
>NA|TRBJ2-1|NA|TRBV9
CASSVRTDNEQFF
TGTGCCAGCAGCGTTCGGACAGACAATGAGCAGTTCTTC
>TRBD1|TRBJ1-2|NA|TRBV6-5
CASQIQGTKGGYTF
TGTGCCAGCCAAATACAGGGGACCAAGGGGGGCTACACCTTC
>NA|TRBJ2-6|once|TRBV5-1
CASSLGTRAGANVLTF
TGCGCCAGCAGCTTAGGGACCCGAGCGGGGGCCAACGTCCTGACTTTC
>TRBD1|TRBJ2-3|NA|TRBV24-1
CATSDGGQGATDTQYF
TGTGCCACCAGTGATGGGGGACAGGGTGCGACAGATACGCAGTATTTT
>NA|TRBJ2-2|once|TRBV14
CASSQRRDTSTGELFF
TGTGCCAGCAGCCAAAGGCGGGACACCAGCACCGGGGAGCTGTTTTTT
>TRBD1|TRBJ1-1|NA|TRBV2
CASGTGPTGAFF
TGTGCCAGCGGGACAGGGCCAACCGGAGCTTTCTTT
>TRBD1|TRBJ2-2|NA|TRBV7-6
CASSFPGQGSTGELFF
TGTGCCAGCAGCTTTCCGGGACAGGGATCCACCGGGGAGCTGTTTTTT
>NA|TRBJ1-4|NA|TRBV7-9
CASSKEEEKLFF
TGTGCCAGCAGCAAAGAGGAAGAAAAACTGTTTTTT
>TRBD1|TRBJ1-2|NA|TRBV5-8
CASSSGQGLNYGYTF
TGTGCCAGCAGCTCCGGACAGGGACTTAACTATGGCTACACCTTC
>TRBD2|TRBJ2-7|NA|TRBV19
CASTLLAGVGEQYF
TGTGCCAGTACCCTACTAGCGGGAGTAGGTGAGCAGTACTTC
>TRBD1|TRBJ1-2|NA|TRBV27
CASRTGGATYGYTF
TGTGCCAGCAGAACAGGGGGCGCGACCTATGGCTACACCTTC
>TRBD1|TRBJ1-4|NA|TRBV27
CASSPTGVEEKLFF
TGTGCCAGCAGTCCGACAGGGGTAGAGGAAAAACTGTTTTTT
>TRBD1|TRBJ1-2|NA|TRBV2
CASSGQGFYGYTF
TGTGCCAGCAGCGGACAGGGGTTCTATGGCTACACCTTC
>NA|TRBJ1-1|few|TRBV5-1
CASSLGAGDTEAFF
TGCGCCAGCAGCTTGGGGGCGGGCGACACTGAAGCTTTCTTT
>NA|TRBJ1-5|once|TRBV24-1
CATSDVEGQPQHF
TGTGCCACCAGTGATGTGGAAGGGCAGCCCCAGCATTTT